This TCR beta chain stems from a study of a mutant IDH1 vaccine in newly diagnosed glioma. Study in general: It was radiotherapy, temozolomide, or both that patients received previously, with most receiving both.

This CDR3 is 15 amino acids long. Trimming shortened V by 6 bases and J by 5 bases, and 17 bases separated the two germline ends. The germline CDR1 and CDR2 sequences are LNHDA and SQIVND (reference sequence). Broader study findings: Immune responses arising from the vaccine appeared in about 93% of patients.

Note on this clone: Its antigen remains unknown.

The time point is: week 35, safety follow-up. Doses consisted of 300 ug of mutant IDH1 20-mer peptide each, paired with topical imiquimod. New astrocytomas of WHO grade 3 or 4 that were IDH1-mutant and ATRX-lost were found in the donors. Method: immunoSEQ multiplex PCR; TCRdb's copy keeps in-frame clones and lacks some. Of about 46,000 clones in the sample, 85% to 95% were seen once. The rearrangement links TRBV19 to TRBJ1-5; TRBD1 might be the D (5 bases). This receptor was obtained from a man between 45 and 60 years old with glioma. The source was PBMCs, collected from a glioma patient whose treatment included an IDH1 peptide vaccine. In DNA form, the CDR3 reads TGTGCCAGTAGCCCTGAGGGAGGGGCTGATCAGCCCCAGCATTTT. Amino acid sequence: CASSPEGGADQPQHF.